This T cell receptor (beta chain) was sequenced in a study of blood T cell repertoires in COVID-19. In the original processing: Reference gene primers were amplified, and this amplification served to estimate nucleated cell counts. Profiled with immunoSEQ multiplex PCR; TCRdb holds only in-frame clones, not every one. D and trimming come from the DNA, and the V and J calls and clone size come from that table. The sample holds fewer than 300,000 clones, 87% seen once. V gave up 4 bases and J gave up 0 bases, with 11 bases separating them. This CDR3 spans 16 amino acids. The germline V gene encodes CDR1 SGHRS and CDR2 YFSETQ.

The V gene is TRBV5-1, the J gene TRBJ2-6, with TRBD1 as a possible D gene (5 bases). The sequence was collected from a woman in her 40s who had recovered from COVID-19. The material sequenced was peripheral blood. DNA for the CDR3: TGCGCCAGCAGCGGTACAGGTTTCTCTGGGGCCAACGTCCTGACTTTC. Translated: CASSGTGFSGANVLTF.